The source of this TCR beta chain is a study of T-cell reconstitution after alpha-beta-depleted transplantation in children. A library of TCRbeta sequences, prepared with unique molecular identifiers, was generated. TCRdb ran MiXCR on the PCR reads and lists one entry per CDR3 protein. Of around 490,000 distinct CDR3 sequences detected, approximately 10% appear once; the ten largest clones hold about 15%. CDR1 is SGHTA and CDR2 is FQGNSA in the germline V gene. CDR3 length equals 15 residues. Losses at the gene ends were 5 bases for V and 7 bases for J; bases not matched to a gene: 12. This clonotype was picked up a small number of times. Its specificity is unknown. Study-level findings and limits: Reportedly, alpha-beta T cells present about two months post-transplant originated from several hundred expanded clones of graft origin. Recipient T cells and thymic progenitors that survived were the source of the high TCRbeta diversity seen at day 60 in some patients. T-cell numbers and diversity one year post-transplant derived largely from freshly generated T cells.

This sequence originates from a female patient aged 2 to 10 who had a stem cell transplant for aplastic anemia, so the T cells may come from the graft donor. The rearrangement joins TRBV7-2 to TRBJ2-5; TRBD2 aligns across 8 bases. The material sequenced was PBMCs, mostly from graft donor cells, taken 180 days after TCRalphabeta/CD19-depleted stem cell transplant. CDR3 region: CASSPRTSTGGTQYF. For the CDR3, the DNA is TGTGCCAGCAGCCCGAGGACTAGCACAGGAGGGACCCAGTACTTC.